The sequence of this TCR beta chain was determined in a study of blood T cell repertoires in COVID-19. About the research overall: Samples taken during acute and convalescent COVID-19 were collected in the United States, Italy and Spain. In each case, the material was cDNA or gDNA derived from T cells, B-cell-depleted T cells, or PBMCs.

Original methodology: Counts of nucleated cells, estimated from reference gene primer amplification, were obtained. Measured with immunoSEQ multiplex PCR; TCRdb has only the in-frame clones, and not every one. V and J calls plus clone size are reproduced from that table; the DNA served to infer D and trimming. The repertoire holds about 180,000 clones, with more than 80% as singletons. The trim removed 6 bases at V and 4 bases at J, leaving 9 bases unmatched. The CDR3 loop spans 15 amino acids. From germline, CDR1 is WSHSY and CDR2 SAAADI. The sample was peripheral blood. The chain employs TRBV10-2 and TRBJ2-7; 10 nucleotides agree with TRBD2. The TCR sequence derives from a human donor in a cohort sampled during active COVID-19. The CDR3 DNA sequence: TGCGCCAGCAGGTTCCTAGCGGGGGCCTCTTACGAGCAGTACTTC. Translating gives CASRFLAGASYEQYF.